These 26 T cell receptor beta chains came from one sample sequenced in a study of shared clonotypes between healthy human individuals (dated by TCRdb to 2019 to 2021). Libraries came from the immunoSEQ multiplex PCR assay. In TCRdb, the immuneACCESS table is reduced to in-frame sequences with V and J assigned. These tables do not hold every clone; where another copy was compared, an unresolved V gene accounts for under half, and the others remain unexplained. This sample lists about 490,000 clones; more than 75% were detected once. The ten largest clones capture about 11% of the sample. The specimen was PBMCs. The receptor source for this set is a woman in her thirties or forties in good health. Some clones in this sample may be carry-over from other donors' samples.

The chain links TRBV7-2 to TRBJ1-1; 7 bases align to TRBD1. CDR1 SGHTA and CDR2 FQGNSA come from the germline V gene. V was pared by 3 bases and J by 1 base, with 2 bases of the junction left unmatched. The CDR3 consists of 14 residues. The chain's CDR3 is CASSLGQRNTEAFF. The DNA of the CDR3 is TGTGCCAGCAGCTTGGGACAGCGGAACACTGAAGCTTTCTTT.

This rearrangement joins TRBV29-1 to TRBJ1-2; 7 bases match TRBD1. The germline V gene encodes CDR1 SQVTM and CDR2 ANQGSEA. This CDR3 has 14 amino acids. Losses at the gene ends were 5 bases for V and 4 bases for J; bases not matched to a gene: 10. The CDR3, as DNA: TGCAGCGTTCCAGAGGAGGACAGGTCCTATGGCTACACCTTC. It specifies CSVPEEDRSYGYTF. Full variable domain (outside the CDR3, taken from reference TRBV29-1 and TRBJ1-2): SAVISQKPSRDICQRGTSLTIQCQVDSQVTMMFWYRQQPGQSLTLIATANQGSEATYESGFVIDKFPISRPNLTFSTLTVSNMSPEDSSIYLCSVPEEDRSYGYTFGSGTRLTVV.

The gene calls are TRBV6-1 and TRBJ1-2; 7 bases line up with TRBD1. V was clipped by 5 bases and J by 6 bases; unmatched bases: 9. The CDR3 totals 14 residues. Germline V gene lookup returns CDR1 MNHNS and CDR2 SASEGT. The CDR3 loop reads CASSPPGQSNGYTF. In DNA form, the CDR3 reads TGTGCCAGCAGTCCTCCGGGACAGTCAAATGGCTACACCTTC.

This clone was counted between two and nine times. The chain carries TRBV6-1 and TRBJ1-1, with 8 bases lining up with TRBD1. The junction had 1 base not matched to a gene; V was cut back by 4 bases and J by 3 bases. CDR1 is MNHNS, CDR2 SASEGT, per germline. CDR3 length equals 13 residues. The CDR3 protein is CASSVRGHTEAFF. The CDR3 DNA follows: TGTGCCAGCAGTGTCAGGGGGCACACTGAAGCTTTCTTT.

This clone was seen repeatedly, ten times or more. CDR3 loop: CAISNARGGGGYTF. The DNA of the CDR3 is TGTGCCATCAGTAACGCTAGGGGCGGTGGTGGCTACACCTTC. This chain joins TRBV10-3 and TRBJ1-2, with D possibly matching TRBD1 (5 bases). V was cut by 5 bases and J by 7 bases, with 17 bases left in between. Germline V gives CDR1 ENHRY, CDR2 SYGVKD. This CDR3 comprises 14 residues.

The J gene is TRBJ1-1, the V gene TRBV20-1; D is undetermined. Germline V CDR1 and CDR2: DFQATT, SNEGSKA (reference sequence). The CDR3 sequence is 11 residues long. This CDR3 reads CRTIGRSEAFF. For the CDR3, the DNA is TGCAGGACCATCGGACGGTCTGAAGCTTTCTTT.

CDR3 in DNA: TGTGCCAGTAGTATAGCCGGTCCGGGTAGCTCCTACAATGAGCAGTTCTTC. Translated, it gives CASSIAGPGSSYNEQFF. V gene TRBV19 combines with J gene TRBJ2-1; D gene unclear. CDR3 length equals 17 residues. Germline values: CDR1 LNHDA, CDR2 SQIVND (reference sequence). With 1 base removed from V and 0 bases from J, the gap between germline ends came to 13 bases.

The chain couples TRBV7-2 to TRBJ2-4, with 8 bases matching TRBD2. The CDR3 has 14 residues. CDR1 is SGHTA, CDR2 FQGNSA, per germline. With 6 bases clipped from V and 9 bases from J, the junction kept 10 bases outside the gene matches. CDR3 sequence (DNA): TGTGCCAGCAGTGGAAGCGGGAGTAGTGGCATTCAGTACTTC. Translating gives CASSGSGSSGIQYF.

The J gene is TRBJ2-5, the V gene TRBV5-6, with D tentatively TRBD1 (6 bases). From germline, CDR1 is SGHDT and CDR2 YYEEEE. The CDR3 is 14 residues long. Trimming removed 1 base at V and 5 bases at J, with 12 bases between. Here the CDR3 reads CASSLRQGTETQYF. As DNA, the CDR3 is TGTGCCAGCAGCTTGCGCCAGGGGACGGAGACCCAGTACTTC.

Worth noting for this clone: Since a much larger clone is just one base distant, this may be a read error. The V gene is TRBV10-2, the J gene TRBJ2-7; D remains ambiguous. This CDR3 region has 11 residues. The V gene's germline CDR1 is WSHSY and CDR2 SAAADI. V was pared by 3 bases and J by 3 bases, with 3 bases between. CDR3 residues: CASSDVYEQYF. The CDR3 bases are TGCGCCAGCAGTGACGTCTACGAGCAGTACTTC.

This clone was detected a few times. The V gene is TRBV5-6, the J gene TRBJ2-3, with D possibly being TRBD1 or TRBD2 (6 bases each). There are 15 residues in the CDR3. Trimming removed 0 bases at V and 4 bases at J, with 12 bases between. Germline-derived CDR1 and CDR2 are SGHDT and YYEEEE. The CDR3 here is CASSLVGGRSDTQYF. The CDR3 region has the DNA TGTGCCAGCAGCTTGGTGGGGGGCAGATCAGATACGCAGTATTTT.

CDR3 protein: CASSRGQGAKNYGYTF. CDR3 nucleotides: TGTGCCAGCTCACGGGGACAGGGGGCTAAAAACTATGGCTACACCTTC. V gene TRBV18 combines with J gene TRBJ1-2; 12 nucleotides align to TRBD1. Germline CDR1 and CDR2: KGHSH and LQKENI. This CDR3 comprises 16 residues. Unmatched junction bases numbered 5, after V lost 4 bases and J lost 2 bases.

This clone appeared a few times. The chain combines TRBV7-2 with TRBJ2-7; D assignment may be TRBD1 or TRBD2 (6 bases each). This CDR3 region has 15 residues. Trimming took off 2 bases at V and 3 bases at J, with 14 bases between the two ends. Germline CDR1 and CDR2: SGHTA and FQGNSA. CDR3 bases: TGTGCCAGCAGCTTATCAAGAGGAGGGGGCTACGAGCAGTACTTC. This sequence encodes CASSLSRGGGYEQYF. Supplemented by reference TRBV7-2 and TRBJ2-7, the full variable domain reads GAGVSQSPSNKVTEKGKDVELRCDPISGHTALYWYRQSLGQGLEFLIYFQGNSAPDKSGLPSDRFSAERTGGSVSTLTIQRTQQEDSAVYLCASSLSRGGGYEQYFGPGTRLTVT.

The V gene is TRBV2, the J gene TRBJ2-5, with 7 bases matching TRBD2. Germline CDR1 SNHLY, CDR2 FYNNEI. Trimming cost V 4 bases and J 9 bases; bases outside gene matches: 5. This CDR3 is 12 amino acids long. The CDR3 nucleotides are TGTGCCAGCAGTGGTTGGGGGGGGGCCCAGTACTTC. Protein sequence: CASSGWGGAQYF. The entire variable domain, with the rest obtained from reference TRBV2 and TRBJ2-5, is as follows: EPEVTQTPSHQVTQMGQEVILRCVPISNHLYFYWYRQILGQKVEFLVSFYNNEISEKSEIFDDQFSVERPDGSNFTLKIRSTKLEDSAMYFCASSGWGGAQYFGPGTRLLVL.

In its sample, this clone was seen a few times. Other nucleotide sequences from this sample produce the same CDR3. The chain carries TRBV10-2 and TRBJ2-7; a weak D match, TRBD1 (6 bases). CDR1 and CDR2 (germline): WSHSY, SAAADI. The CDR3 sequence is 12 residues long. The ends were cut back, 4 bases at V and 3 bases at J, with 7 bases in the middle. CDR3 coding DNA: TGCGCCAGCAGTGGAGGGGGCTACGAGCAGTACTTC. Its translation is CASSGGGYEQYF.

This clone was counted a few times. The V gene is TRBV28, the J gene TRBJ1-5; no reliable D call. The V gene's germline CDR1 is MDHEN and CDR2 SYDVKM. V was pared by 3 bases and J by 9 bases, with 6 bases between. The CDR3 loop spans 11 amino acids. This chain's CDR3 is CASSFDRPQHF. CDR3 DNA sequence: TGTGCCAGCAGTTTCGACCGGCCCCAGCATTTT.

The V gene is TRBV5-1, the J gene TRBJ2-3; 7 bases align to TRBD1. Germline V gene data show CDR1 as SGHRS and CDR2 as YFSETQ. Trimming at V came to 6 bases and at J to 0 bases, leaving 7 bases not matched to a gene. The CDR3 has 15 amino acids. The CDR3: CASTPGQTSTDTQYF. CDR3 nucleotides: TGCGCCAGCACCCCGGGACAGACAAGCACAGATACGCAGTATTTT.

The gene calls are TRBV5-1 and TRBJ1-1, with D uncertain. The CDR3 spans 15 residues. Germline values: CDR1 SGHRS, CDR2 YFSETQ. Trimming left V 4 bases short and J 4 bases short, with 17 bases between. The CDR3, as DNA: TGCGCCAGCAGCGGTCTGGGCCTGGGATTCACTGAAGCTTTCTTT. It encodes CASSGLGLGFTEAFF.

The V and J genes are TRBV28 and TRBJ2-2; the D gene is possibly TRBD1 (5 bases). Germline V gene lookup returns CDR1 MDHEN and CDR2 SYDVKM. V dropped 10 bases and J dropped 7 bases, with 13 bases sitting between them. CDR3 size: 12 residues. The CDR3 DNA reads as TGTGCCATCAACCCCAGGGTCGGGGAGCTGTTTTTT. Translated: CAINPRVGELFF.

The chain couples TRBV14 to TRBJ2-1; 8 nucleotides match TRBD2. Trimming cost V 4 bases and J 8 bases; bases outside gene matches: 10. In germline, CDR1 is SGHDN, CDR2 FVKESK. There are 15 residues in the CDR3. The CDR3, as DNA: TGTGCCAGCAGCCCCCTAGCGGGCCCCCCGGATGAGCAGTTCTTC. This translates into CASSPLAGPPDEQFF.

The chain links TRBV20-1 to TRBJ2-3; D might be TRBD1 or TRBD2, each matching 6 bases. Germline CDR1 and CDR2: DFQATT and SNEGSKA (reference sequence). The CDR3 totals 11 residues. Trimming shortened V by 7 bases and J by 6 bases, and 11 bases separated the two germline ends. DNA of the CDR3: TGCAGTGGCGTAGGGGGGGATACGCAGTATTTT. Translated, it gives CSGVGGDTQYF.

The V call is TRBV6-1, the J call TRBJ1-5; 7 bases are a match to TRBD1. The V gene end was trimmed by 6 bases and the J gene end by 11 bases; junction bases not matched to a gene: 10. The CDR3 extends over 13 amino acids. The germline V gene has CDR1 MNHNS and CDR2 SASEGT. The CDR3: CASRATGAGAQHF. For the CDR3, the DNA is TGTGCCAGCAGAGCCACAGGGGCAGGAGCCCAGCATTTT.

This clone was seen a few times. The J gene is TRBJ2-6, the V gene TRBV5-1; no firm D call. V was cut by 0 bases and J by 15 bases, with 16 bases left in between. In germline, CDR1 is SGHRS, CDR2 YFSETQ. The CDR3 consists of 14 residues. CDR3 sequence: CASSLAGGSLGLTF. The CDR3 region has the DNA TGCGCCAGCAGCTTGGCGGGCGGCTCCCTCGGCCTGACTTTC.

CDR3 sequence (DNA): TGTGCCAGCAGCTTACGGTACGGGGGCTCCCAAGAGACCCAGTACTTC. Protein: CASSLRYGGSQETQYF. This chain links TRBV7-9 with TRBJ2-5, with D perhaps being TRBD1 or TRBD2 (6 bases each). The V gene lost 2 bases and the J gene lost 1 base, with 14 bases spanning the gap. The length of the CDR3 is 16 residues. In germline, CDR1 is SEHNR, CDR2 FQNEAQ (reference sequence). Using reference TRBV7-9 and TRBJ2-5 for the parts outside the CDR3, the full variable domain is DTGVSQNPRHKITKRGQNVTFRCDPISEHNRLYWYRQTLGQGPEFLTYFQNEAQLEKSRLLSDRFSAERPKGSFSTLEIQRTEQGDSAMYLCASSLRYGGSQETQYFGPGTRLLVL.

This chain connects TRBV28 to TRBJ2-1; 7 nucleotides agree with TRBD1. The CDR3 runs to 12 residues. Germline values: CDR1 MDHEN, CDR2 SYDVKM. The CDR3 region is CGCSGGSTKQFF. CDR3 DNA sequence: TGTGGGTGTTCAGGGGGTTCCACAAAGCAGTTCTTC.

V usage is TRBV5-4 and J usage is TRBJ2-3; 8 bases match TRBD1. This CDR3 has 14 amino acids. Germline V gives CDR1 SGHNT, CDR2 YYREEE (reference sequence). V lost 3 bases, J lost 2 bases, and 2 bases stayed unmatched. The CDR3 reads CASSSDRVTDTQYF. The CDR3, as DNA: TGTGCCAGCAGCTCGGACAGGGTCACAGATACGCAGTATTTT.